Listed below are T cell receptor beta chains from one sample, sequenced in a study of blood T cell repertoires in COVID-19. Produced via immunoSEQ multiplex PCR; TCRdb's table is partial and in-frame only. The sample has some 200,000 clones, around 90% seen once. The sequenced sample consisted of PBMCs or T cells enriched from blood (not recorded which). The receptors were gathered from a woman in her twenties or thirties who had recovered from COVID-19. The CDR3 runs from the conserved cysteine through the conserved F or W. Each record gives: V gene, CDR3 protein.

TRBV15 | CATRRYSNQPQHF
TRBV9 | CASSVVQGASTDTQYF
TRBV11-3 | CASSSRLAGDTGELFF
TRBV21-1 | CASNYLRFGQGGNYGYTF
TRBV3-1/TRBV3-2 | CASSQDPGSSYNEQFF
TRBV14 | CASSPRTGGTEAFF
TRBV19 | CASSPSQGFWPEAFF
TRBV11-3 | CATGLGDRGTKYTEAFF
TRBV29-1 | CSVDRLAGSYEQYF
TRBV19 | CASSTHRGHDTQYF
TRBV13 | CASSYRQVSTDTQYF
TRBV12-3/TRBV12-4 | CASKQGSPLHF
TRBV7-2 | CASSFREVSNQPQHF
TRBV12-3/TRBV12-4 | CASSSEDEQFF
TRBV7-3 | CASSLRRAQNNEQFF
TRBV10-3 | CAVGTSGYEQYF
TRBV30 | CAWGPGQGRMNTEAFF
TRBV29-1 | CSALVGPNYEQYF
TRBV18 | CASSNQGGPTEAFF
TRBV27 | CASSLGHEQFF
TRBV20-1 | CSAPQGAEAFF
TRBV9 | CASSPKTGSHEQYF
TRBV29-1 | CSVKGQGATEAFF
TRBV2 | CASSETVGGSYEQYF
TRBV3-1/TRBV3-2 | CASSQEAGENEQYF
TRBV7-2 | CASSFTGLAEAFF
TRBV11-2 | CASRAQAGRKGWNEQFF
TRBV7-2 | CASSLTRNTIYF
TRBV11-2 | CASSLREGDYGYTF
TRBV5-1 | CASIGNRGNYNEQFF
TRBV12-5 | CASDNPTRTTAGDTQYF